This TCR beta chain was identified during a study of blood T cells in healthy people across ages. Study conclusions and caveats: Diversity estimated from one million T cells was considered an underestimate.

Turning to this clonotype: Its antigen is unidentified.

With each sample, at least 6 micrograms of total RNA were extracted. Trimming took off 3 bases at V and 4 bases at J, with 12 bases between the two ends. Germline V lookup: CDR1 MGHRA, CDR2 YSYEKL. The CDR3 is 15 amino acids. The authors ran a second PCR of about 7 to 12 cycles using a sample-barcoded 5' primer and a J-beta primer mix. Each cDNA molecule carried a tag from a template-switch adaptor that contained 12 random nucleotides. TCRdb passed the 5' RACE reads through MiXCR, listing each CDR3 protein once. The table records roughly 1,300,000 distinct CDR3 sequences, approximately 59% of them present only once.

This receptor was taken from a man younger than 30 in good health. Material: blood. This chain uses TRBV4-1 with TRBJ2-2, with D maybe TRBD1 (5 bases). The CDR3 reads CASSHGQDSTGELFF. The CDR3 region has the DNA TGCGCCAGCAGCCACGGACAAGATAGCACCGGGGAGCTGTTTTTT.